Listed here are 32 T cell receptor beta chains from one sample, sequenced in a study of blood T cell repertoires in COVID-19. Profiled with immunoSEQ multiplex PCR; TCRdb holds only in-frame clones, not every one. The sample carries over 450,000 clones, roughly 89% recorded once. Sample: peripheral blood. These receptors were collected from a woman aged 50 to 65 with COVID-19, enrolled during active disease.

The chain joins TRBV7-9 to TRBJ1-1, with 7 bases that match TRBD1. J gave up 6 bases and V 5 bases, and 9 bases lay outside the gene matches. This CDR3 region has 14 residues. The germline V gene has CDR1 SEHNR and CDR2 FQNEAQ (reference sequence). The CDR3 protein is CASSPGTVIAEAFF. The CDR3 DNA reads TGTGCCAGCAGCCCCGGGACAGTGATCGCTGAAGCTTTCTTT.

Only one count was recorded for this clone. This chain joins TRBV7-9 and TRBJ2-2; 10 bases match TRBD2. Germline V gene sequence: CDR1 SEHNR, CDR2 FQNEAQ (reference sequence). This CDR3 is built from 16 residues. V lost 4 bases, J lost 3 bases, and 5 bases stayed unmatched. CDR3 bases: TGTGCCAGCAGCTCTCCCCTAGCGGGGGACACCGGGGAGCTGTTTTTT. It yields the protein CASSSPLAGDTGELFF.

The rearrangement uses TRBV5-4 and TRBJ1-2; D gene unclear. Germline CDR1 is SGHNT and CDR2 is YYREEE (reference sequence). V was pared by 0 bases and J by 7 bases, with 13 bases between. The CDR3 is 14 residues long. The CDR3 nucleotides read TGTGCCAGCAGCTTGGGGGCCCTCGGAGGTGGCTACACCTTC. Protein sequence: CASSLGALGGGYTF.

The chain combines TRBV27 with TRBJ1-1; 8 bases match TRBD1. The germline V gene has CDR1 MNHEY and CDR2 SMNVEV (reference sequence). This CDR3 region has 14 residues. The V and J ends lost 6 bases and 1 base, in that order; junction bases with no gene match: 4. The DNA of the CDR3 is TGTGCCAGCAGCCCTGGACAGGGGAACACTGAAGCTTTCTTT. It specifies CASSPGQGNTEAFF.

V is TRBV5-6 and J is TRBJ1-2; 8 nucleotides agree with TRBD1. The germline gives CDR1 SGHDT, CDR2 YYEEEE. Trimming took 5 bases from V and 7 from J; bases not matched to a gene: 7. The length of the CDR3 is 13 residues. As DNA, the CDR3 is TGTGCCAGCAGGCAGGGGGCTATGGGTGGCTACACCTTC. It is translated as CASRQGAMGGYTF.

This clone was observed once. The chain is built from TRBV24-1 and TRBJ2-2; D perhaps matches TRBD2 (6 bases). The germline V gene has CDR1 KGHDR and CDR2 SFDVKD. The CDR3 spans 19 residues. V lost 3 bases, J lost 5 bases, and 24 bases lay in between. Here the CDR3 DNA reads TGTGCCACCAGTGATCCCCTCGTGGGCGCGGCGGGGAATACCGGGGAGCTGTTTTTT. The encoded protein is CATSDPLVGAAGNTGELFF.

This chain links TRBV30 with TRBJ1-2; D ambiguous. CDR3 length: 14 residues. The V and J ends lost 3 bases and 6 bases respectively, with 17 bases between them. Germline values: CDR1 GTSNPN, CDR2 SVGIG (reference sequence). The CDR3 is CAWRPAAKRHGYTF. In nucleotides, the CDR3 is TGTGCCTGGAGACCGGCCGCTAAGCGTCATGGCTACACCTTC.

The CDR3, as DNA: TGTGCCAGCTCACCTCCTGACAGGGGGTCGGAAAAACTGTTTTTT. Its translation is CASSPPDRGSEKLFF. The rearrangement joins TRBV18 to TRBJ1-4, with 9 bases lining up with TRBD1. Per germline, CDR1 KGHSH and CDR2 LQKENI. The CDR3 runs 15 residues. J lost 8 bases, V lost 3 bases, and 7 bases had no gene match.

The gene calls are TRBV30 and TRBJ2-1; 8 positions match TRBD1. From germline, CDR1 is GTSNPN and CDR2 SVGIG (reference sequence). The CDR3 covers 13 residues. With V trimmed by 4 bases and J by 7 bases, 6 bases remained unmatched. CDR3 nucleotide sequence: TGTGCCTGGAACAGGGGGTATAAGAATGAGCAGTTCTTC. Amino acid sequence: CAWNRGYKNEQFF.

The rearrangement links TRBV12-3 or TRBV12-4 to TRBJ2-1; the D is unclear. This CDR3 comprises 11 residues. V lost 6 bases to trimming and J lost 9 bases, with 9 bases between them. The CDR3 sequence is CASSLSGEQFF. Written as DNA, the CDR3 is TGTGCCAGCAGCCTCAGTGGTGAGCAGTTCTTC.

This chain uses TRBV9 with TRBJ1-4, with D possibly matching TRBD1 (6 bases). CDR1 is SGDLS, CDR2 YYNGEE, per germline. V was pared by 3 bases and J by 4 bases, with 16 bases between. CDR3 length equals 16 residues. CDR3 amino acids: CASSGGFGQFNEKLFF. The CDR3 DNA sequence: TGTGCCAGCAGCGGGGGCTTCGGACAGTTTAATGAAAAACTGTTTTTT.

The J gene is TRBJ2-1, the V gene TRBV5-1; 10 bases are a match to TRBD2. The germline CDR1 and CDR2 sequences are SGHRS and YFSETQ. CDR3 length: 17 residues. The V and J ends lost 3 bases and 0 bases, in that order; junction bases with no gene match: 6. The CDR3 loop reads CASSWGGLASSYNEQFF. The CDR3 DNA sequence: TGCGCCAGCAGCTGGGGGGGACTAGCGAGCTCCTACAATGAGCAGTTCTTC.

As concerns this clone: Distinct nucleotide sequences in the sample also encode this CDR3. V usage is TRBV30 and J usage is TRBJ1-1; no reliable D call. V was pared by 1 base and J by 5 bases, with 11 bases between. The germline gives CDR1 GTSNPN, CDR2 SVGIG (reference sequence). This CDR3 is built from 13 residues. The CDR3 nucleotides are TGTGCCTGGAGTGCCCAATCGGGAACTGAAGCTTTCTTT. Its translation: CAWSAQSGTEAFF.

V is TRBV10-1 and J is TRBJ2-3, with 11 bases lining up with TRBD2. Trimming removed 5 bases from V and 2 bases from J; junction bases left unmatched: 6. The CDR3 length is 16 residues. Germline CDR1 and CDR2: WNHNN and SYGVQD (reference sequence). The DNA of the CDR3 is TGCGCCAGCAGTCAAGGACTAGCGGGCTCCACAGATACGCAGTATTTT. This sequence encodes CASSQGLAGSTDTQYF.

This rearrangement joins TRBV19 to TRBJ1-2, with 10 bases that match TRBD1. J gave up 6 bases and V 7 bases, and 20 bases lay outside the gene matches. The V gene's germline CDR1 is LNHDA and CDR2 SQIVND (reference sequence). CDR3 length: 18 residues. CDR3 bases: TGTGCCAGTACTCGAACCGGGGACAGGGGAGGGGCAATCCATGGCTACACCTTC. Translation gives CASTRTGDRGGAIHGYTF. Variable domain in full (rest from reference TRBV19 and TRBJ1-2): DGGITQSPKYLFRKEGQNVTLSCEQNLNHDAMYWYRQDPGQGLRLIYYSQIVNDFQKGDIAEGYSVSREKKESFPLTVTSAQKNPTAFYLCASTRTGDRGGAIHGYTFGSGTRLTVV.

This chain uses TRBV7-9 with TRBJ1-3, with no clear D. Trimming pared 3 bases from V and 0 bases from J, leaving 15 bases between. Germline CDR1 SEHNR, CDR2 FQNEAQ (reference sequence). The CDR3 consists of 17 residues. CDR3 protein: CASSFGLAGLSGNTIYF. The DNA for the CDR3 is TGTGCCAGCAGCTTCGGCCTGGCAGGACTCTCTGGAAACACCATATATTTT.

This clone was counted once. The rearrangement uses TRBV5-4 and TRBJ1-1, with a weak D call TRBD1 (5 bases). The germline CDR1 and CDR2 sequences are SGHNT and YYREEE (reference sequence). The V end lost 2 bases, the J end lost 0 bases, and 11 bases lay between the germline ends. CDR3 length: 15 residues. CDR3 region: CASSFGGEMNTEAFF. The CDR3 nucleotides read TGTGCCAGCAGCTTCGGAGGGGAAATGAACACTGAAGCTTTCTTT.

CDR3 nucleotide sequence: TGTGCCAGCAGCTTGGTTAGTTACACAGATACGCAGTATTTT. Translating it yields CASSLVSYTDTQYF. The chain couples TRBV7-9 to TRBJ2-3; D unclear. CDR3 size: 14 residues. The V end was cut by 3 bases, the J end by 2 bases, with 9 bases between. Per the germline V gene, CDR1 is SEHNR and CDR2 is FQNEAQ (reference sequence).

This clone was seen a handful of times. The rearrangement uses TRBV2 and TRBJ1-2, with 9 bases aligning to TRBD1. Germline V CDR1 and CDR2: SNHLY, FYNNEI. The CDR3 covers 14 residues. Trimming at V came to 0 bases and at J to 9 bases, leaving 5 bases not matched to a gene. The DNA for the CDR3 is TGTGCCAGCAGTGAAGCGGGACAGGGTAGGAGCTACACCTTC. Its translation: CASSEAGQGRSYTF. The entire variable domain, with the rest obtained from reference TRBV2 and TRBJ1-2, is as follows: EPEVTQTPSHQVTQMGQEVILRCVPISNHLYFYWYRQILGQKVEFLVSFYNNEISEKSEIFDDQFSVERPDGSNFTLKIRSTKLEDSAMYFCASSEAGQGRSYTFGSGTRLTVV.

The chain combines TRBV12-3 or TRBV12-4 with TRBJ1-5; D unresolved. V shed 4 bases and J shed 7 bases, with 11 bases lying between them. The CDR3 loop spans 13 amino acids. The CDR3 loop is CASSSSEAQPQHF. The CDR3 coding sequence is TGTGCCAGCAGTTCTAGCGAGGCCCAGCCCCAGCATTTT.

The chain carries TRBV6-5 and TRBJ1-2; D not resolved. The V gene lost 5 bases and the J gene lost 3 bases, with 10 bases spanning the gap. The CDR3 is 13 amino acids. Germline CDR1 and CDR2: MNHEY and SVGAGI. The CDR3 bases are TGTGCCAGCAGTCGCGCACTTCACTATGGCTACACCTTC. It encodes CASSRALHYGYTF.

V and J are TRBV6-2 or TRBV6-3 and TRBJ2-5; TRBD1 is a possible D gene (5 bases). Between the trimmed V and J ends, which lost 6 bases and 4 bases, there was a span of 21 bases. This CDR3 spans 16 amino acids. Germline values: CDR1 MNHEY, CDR2 SVGEGT. CDR3 protein: CASSPGRGPGRETQYF. Here the CDR3 DNA reads TGTGCCAGCAGCCCTGGAAGGGGCCCAGGGCGAGAGACCCAGTACTTC.

V is TRBV5-1 and J is TRBJ2-7; 10 nucleotides align to TRBD1. The CDR3 length is 13 residues. Trimming took 7 bases from V and 3 from J; bases not matched to a gene: 4. The germline V gene encodes CDR1 SGHRS and CDR2 YFSETQ. As DNA, the CDR3 is TGCGCCAGCGGGGACAGGGGTAACTACGAGCAGTACTTC. Translation: CASGDRGNYEQYF.

J is TRBJ2-5 and V is TRBV2; D is unclear. This CDR3 contains 12 residues. The V end lost 5 bases, the J end lost 1 base, and 5 bases lay between the germline ends. Germline V gene lookup returns CDR1 SNHLY and CDR2 FYNNEI. CDR3 in amino acids: CASSTVQETQYF. The CDR3 nucleotides read TGTGCCAGCAGTACTGTCCAAGAGACCCAGTACTTC.

The chain recombines TRBV6-5 with TRBJ2-1, with D perhaps matching TRBD1 (6 bases). The CDR3 covers 13 residues. Germline V gene data show CDR1 as MNHEY and CDR2 as SVGAGI. Trimming left V 7 bases short and J 9 bases short, with 16 bases between. CDR3 in amino acids: CASNLDRQGEQFF. The CDR3 DNA is TGTGCCAGCAACCTAGACAGGCAGGGTGAGCAGTTCTTC.

This chain joins TRBV3-1 (or the pseudogene TRBV3-2) and TRBJ2-2; a possible D gene is TRBD2 (5 bases). Trimming shortened V by 2 bases and J by 8 bases, and 12 bases separated the two germline ends. The germline V gene has CDR1 LGHDT and CDR2 YNNKEL (reference sequence). This CDR3 is built from 14 residues. The CDR3 nucleotides read TGTGCCAGCAGCCAAAGCGGCCTGGCAGGGGAGCTGTTTTTT. Translated: CASSQSGLAGELFF.

This clone was counted a single time. At the DNA level, this CDR3 is encoded by other sequences in the same sample as well. This sequence joins TRBV30 and TRBJ1-6; D may be TRBD1 (5 bases). This CDR3 spans 13 amino acids. Per the germline V gene, CDR1 is GTSNPN and CDR2 is SVGIG (reference sequence). The V and J ends lost 1 base and 7 bases respectively, with 8 bases between them. The DNA of the CDR3 is TGTGCCTGGAGTGGACAGAGAAATTCACCCCTCCACTTT. Its translation: CAWSGQRNSPLHF.

The chain is built from TRBV9 and TRBJ1-1; maybe TRBD1 (5 bases). The CDR3 length is 15 residues. Trimming removed 0 bases from V and 1 base from J, with 10 bases in between. Germline V gene data show CDR1 as SGDLS and CDR2 as YYNGEE. The CDR3 here is CASSVAGEGNTEAFF. For the CDR3, the DNA is TGTGCCAGCAGCGTAGCGGGGGAAGGGAACACTGAAGCTTTCTTT.

V is TRBV19 and J is TRBJ1-2; 8 positions agree with TRBD1. V dropped 7 bases and J dropped 6; count of bases not matched to a gene: 16. Germline CDR1 reads LNHDA; CDR2 reads SQIVND (reference sequence). This CDR3 spans 16 amino acids. The CDR3 here is CASTPWWGQADDGYTF. In nucleotides, the CDR3 is TGTGCCAGTACCCCTTGGTGGGGACAGGCTGACGATGGCTACACCTTC.

The CDR3 nucleotides are TGTGCCAGTAGCGTGAACCTCGACAGGGATGAAGCTTTCTTT. Its translation: CASSVNLDRDEAFF. This rearrangement joins TRBV19 to TRBJ1-1; 7 nucleotides match TRBD1. The CDR3 is 14 residues long. V lost 6 bases to trimming and J lost 7 bases; unmatched junction nucleotides: 11. CDR1 is LNHDA and CDR2 is SQIVND in the germline V gene (reference sequence).

This clone was observed a few times. This chain joins TRBV9 and TRBJ1-6; no clear D. Trimming cost V 0 bases and J 7 bases, with 11 bases left between them. CDR1 and CDR2 from the germline V gene are SGDLS and YYNGEE. CDR3 length: 15 residues. CDR3: CASSVGEGRNSPLHF. The CDR3 region has the DNA TGTGCCAGCAGCGTAGGGGAAGGGAGAAATTCACCCCTCCACTTT.

The V and J genes are TRBV2 and TRBJ1-1, with 9 bases aligning to TRBD1. Per germline, CDR1 SNHLY and CDR2 FYNNEI. The CDR3 totals 14 residues. The ends lost 6 bases at V and 3 bases at J; junction bases unmatched: 5. Here the CDR3 reads CASRQQGADTEAFF. Here the CDR3 DNA reads TGTGCCAGCAGACAACAGGGGGCTGACACTGAAGCTTTCTTT.